The next 26 T cell receptor beta chains were all read from a single sample in a study of T cell responses to AZD1222 COVID-19 vaccine. Sequencing was performed with immunoSEQ multiplex PCR; in TCRdb, only in-frame clones are kept and a portion is missing. The top ten hold approximately 5% of the sample, which has tens of thousands of clones, around 90% seen once. The material was peripheral blood, obtained 28 days after the second AZD1222 dose. All receptors derive from an adult who received the AZD1222 COVID-19 vaccine.

The DNA for the CDR3 is TGTGCCAGCAGACCTCGGGACAGGGCTCTTAATGAGCAGTTCTTC. Its protein is CASRPRDRALNEQFF. The chain has TRBV7-2 and TRBJ2-1; 9 positions match TRBD1. The CDR3 is 15 amino acids. With 6 bases clipped from V and 7 bases from J, the junction kept 10 bases outside the gene matches. Germline CDR1 SGHTA, CDR2 FQGNSA. Supplemented by reference TRBV7-2 and TRBJ2-1, the full variable domain reads GAGVSQSPSNKVTEKGKDVELRCDPISGHTALYWYRQSLGQGLEFLIYFQGNSAPDKSGLPSDRFSAERTGGSVSTLTIQRTQQEDSAVYLCASRPRDRALNEQFFGPGTRLTVL.

The chain is built from TRBV12-3 or TRBV12-4 and TRBJ2-1; D might be TRBD1 (5 bases). V lost 0 bases and J lost 5, with 5 bases in between. CDR3 size: 13 residues. The chain's CDR3 is CASSLAGHNEQFF. CDR3 DNA: TGTGCCAGCAGTTTAGCGGGGCACAATGAGCAGTTCTTC.

V gene TRBV5-4 combines with J gene TRBJ1-2; D call uncertain. This CDR3 region has 12 residues. Trimming took 3 bases from V and 8 from J, leaving 11 bases between them. Per germline, CDR1 SGHNT and CDR2 YYREEE (reference sequence). The CDR3 DNA reads TGTGCCAGCAGCTCACCCACGTTGGGCTACACCTTC. Translation: CASSSPTLGYTF. The full variable domain, rest sourced from reference TRBV5-4 and TRBJ1-2, is ETGVTQSPTHLIKTRGQQVTLRCSSQSGHNTVSWYQQALGQGPQFIFQYYREEENGRGNFPPRFSGLQFPNYSSELNVNALELDDSALYLCASSSPTLGYTFGSGTRLTVV.

This sequence joins TRBV23-1 and TRBJ2-1; 7 bases align to TRBD2. TRBV23-1 falls under the ORF class, with uncertain function. The CDR3 has 16 amino acids. With V trimmed by 7 bases and J by 4 bases, 13 bases remained unmatched. The CDR3 reads CASIFIRTGGYNEQFF. CDR3 DNA: TGCGCCAGCATCTTCATTAGGACGGGAGGTTACAATGAGCAGTTCTTC.

V is TRBV11-1 and J is TRBJ2-5; D remains ambiguous. Trimming shortened V by 3 bases and J by 0 bases, and 5 bases separated the two germline ends. The length of the CDR3 is 13 residues. The germline CDR1 and CDR2 sequences are SGHAT and FQDESV (reference sequence). CDR3 region: CASSFGNQETQYF. The DNA for the CDR3 is TGTGCCAGCAGCTTTGGGAACCAAGAGACCCAGTACTTC. Combining the CDR3 with reference TRBV11-1 and TRBJ2-5 gives the whole variable domain EAEVAQSPRYKITEKSQAVAFWCDPISGHATLYWYRQILGQGPELLVQFQDESVVDDSQLPKDRFSAERLKGVDSTLKIQPAELGDSAMYLCASSFGNQETQYFGPGTRLLVL.

In its sample, this clone was seen once. The rearrangement uses TRBV6-1 and TRBJ1-5; unclear D gene. CDR1 is MNHNS and CDR2 is SASEGT in the germline V gene. This CDR3 spans 13 amino acids. Trimming left V 3 bases short and J 11 bases short, with 14 bases between. The CDR3 DNA follows: TGTGCCAGCAGTGAGTTGTTCCCCCCAGCCCAGCATTTT. The encoded protein is CASSELFPPAQHF.

The chain has TRBV5-5 and TRBJ1-5, with 7 positions matching TRBD1. Trimming cost V 4 bases and J 3 bases; bases outside gene matches: 4. The CDR3 runs 14 residues. CDR1 and CDR2 (germline): SGHKS, YYEKEE (reference sequence). DNA of the CDR3: TGTGCCAGCAGCATGACAGGGAACAATCAGCCCCAGCATTTT. Protein product: CASSMTGNNQPQHF.

The J gene is TRBJ1-2, the V gene TRBV24-1, with 10 bases lining up with TRBD1. J lost 7 bases, V lost 4 bases, and 2 bases had no gene match. Germline-derived CDR1 and CDR2 are KGHDR and SFDVKD. The CDR3 has 13 residues. CDR3 protein: CATSERQGAGYTF. CDR3 bases: TGTGCCACCAGTGAACGACAGGGGGCTGGCTACACCTTC.

The genes are TRBV30 and TRBJ2-6; perhaps TRBD1 as D (6 bases). Germline CDR1 GTSNPN, CDR2 SVGIG (reference sequence). The CDR3 loop spans 17 amino acids. Deletions cut 3 bases from V and 0 bases from J, with 15 bases between. The CDR3 reads CAWSAPGHSSGANVLTF. CDR3 bases: TGTGCCTGGAGCGCCCCGGGACATAGCTCTGGGGCCAACGTCCTGACTTTC.

This chain links TRBV4-3 with TRBJ1-1; TRBD1 matches 7 bases. The germline V gene encodes CDR1 LGHNA and CDR2 YSLEER. The V and J ends lost 0 bases and 0 bases, in that order; junction bases with no gene match: 16. There are 20 residues in the CDR3. The CDR3 DNA follows: TGCGCCAGCAGCCAAGATATATTGAGGGGGCAGACCAGTTTGAACACTGAAGCTTTCTTT. It translates to CASSQDILRGQTSLNTEAFF.

The rearrangement joins TRBV5-1 to TRBJ2-5, with 8 positions matching TRBD2. The CDR3 is 14 amino acids. V dropped 0 bases and J dropped 3; count of bases not matched to a gene: 1. Germline V gene data show CDR1 as SGHRS and CDR2 as YFSETQ. CDR3 DNA sequence: TGCGCCAGCAGCTTGGAACTAGCGGAAGAGACCCAGTACTTC. The encoded protein is CASSLELAEETQYF.

The V call is TRBV21-1, the J call TRBJ2-3; the D call of TRBD1 is as the table states it, not checked on the DNA. TRBV21-1 is reported as a pseudogene. The CDR3 contains 12 residues. DNA of the CDR3: TGTGCCAGCAGCAAAAGTCTGCAGACGCAGTATTTT. Translated: CASSKSLQTQYF.

The J gene is TRBJ1-2, the V gene TRBV29-1; no clear D. Germline lookup yields CDR1 SQVTM and CDR2 ANQGSEA. Trimming took off 6 bases at V and 3 bases at J, with 14 bases between the two ends. The CDR3 totals 13 residues. The CDR3 sequence is CSVGSHPDYGYTF. The CDR3, as DNA: TGCAGCGTGGGATCACATCCCGACTATGGCTACACCTTC.

The V and J genes are TRBV6-6 and TRBJ1-5; possible D gene TRBD1, 6 bases. From germline, CDR1 is MNHNY and CDR2 SVGAGI (reference sequence). CDR3 length equals 18 residues. Trimming took off 5 bases at V and 0 bases at J, with 20 bases between the two ends. CDR3 residues: CASSQNPTGPNSNQPQHF. CDR3 coding DNA: TGTGCCAGCAGTCAAAACCCGACAGGACCTAATAGCAATCAGCCCCAGCATTTT.

The chain couples TRBV4-2 to TRBJ2-3; the match to TRBD1 covers 7 bases. CDR3 size: 18 residues. CDR1 LGHNA and CDR2 YNFKEQ come from the germline V gene. The ends lost 4 bases at V and 0 bases at J; junction bases unmatched: 13. The CDR3 nucleotides are TGTGCCAGCAGCCCTTACAACACAGGGACAGTTAGCACAGATACGCAGTATTTT. Translation gives CASSPYNTGTVSTDTQYF.

The rearrangement uses TRBV5-4 and TRBJ2-3; a weak D match, TRBD2 (6 bases). Per germline, CDR1 SGHNT and CDR2 YYREEE (reference sequence). V lost 4 bases, J lost 11 bases, and 14 bases lay in between. The CDR3 totals 12 residues. The CDR3 DNA reads as TGTGCCAGCAGCGGAGGGGTTCCGGAGCAGTATTTT. Its protein is CASSGGVPEQYF.

The rearrangement links TRBV10-3 to TRBJ1-1; D possibly corresponds to TRBD1 (5 bases). Trimming cost V 6 bases and J 1 base, with 12 bases left between them. The CDR3 totals 14 residues. The germline CDR1 and CDR2 sequences are ENHRY and SYGVKD. The CDR3 loop reads CAISLGRSNTEAFF. The CDR3 DNA reads as TGTGCCATCAGCTTGGGACGCTCGAACACTGAAGCTTTCTTT.

The chain joins TRBV23-1 to TRBJ1-2, with 7 nucleotides matching TRBD1. Being an ORF, TRBV23-1 has a function that is uncertain. The CDR3 sequence is 17 residues long. Unmatched junction bases numbered 13, after V lost 6 bases and J lost 0 bases. CDR3 sequence (DNA): TGCGCCAGCAGGAGCCCCCCCGGGGACAGAACTAACTATGGCTACACCTTC. Translating gives CASRSPPGDRTNYGYTF.

This sequence joins TRBV6-6 and TRBJ1-1; 8 bases match TRBD1. Germline V gene lookup returns CDR1 MNHNY and CDR2 SVGAGI (reference sequence). This CDR3 contains 18 residues. J gave up 5 bases and V 5 bases, and 19 bases lay outside the gene matches. The CDR3 DNA reads TGTGCCAGCAGTCCTAGAGGGCACAGGGGGAGGCTATATACTGAAGCTTTCTTT. Amino acid sequence: CASSPRGHRGRLYTEAFF.

This clone was recorded once. The chain links TRBV29-1 to TRBJ2-1; possibly TRBD2 for D (6 bases). The CDR3 contains 15 residues. V was cut by 4 bases and J by 4 bases, with 17 bases left in between. Germline V gene data show CDR1 as SQVTM and CDR2 as ANQGSEA. CDR3 in amino acids: CSVAFRRGAYNEQFF. The CDR3, as DNA: TGCAGCGTTGCGTTTCGGCGGGGCGCTTACAATGAGCAGTTCTTC.

The V and J genes are TRBV12-5 and TRBJ1-6; no reliable D call. V dropped 5 bases and J dropped 7 bases, with 9 bases sitting between them. Looked up from germline, CDR1 is LGHNT and CDR2 is FRNRAP. The CDR3 extends over 13 amino acids. The CDR3 DNA reads as TGTGCTAGTGGTACCACCGGGAATTCACCCCTCCACTTT. It specifies CASGTTGNSPLHF.

The J gene is TRBJ1-1, the V gene TRBV2, with D unclear. The V end lost 5 bases, the J end lost 1 base, and 8 bases lay between the germline ends. Germline CDR1 reads SNHLY; CDR2 reads FYNNEI. This CDR3 region has 13 residues. The CDR3 spells CASSQGRNTEAFF. The CDR3 nucleotides are TGTGCCAGCAGTCAAGGGCGGAACACTGAAGCTTTCTTT.

The gene calls are TRBV6-5 and TRBJ1-1, with 7 bases fitting TRBD1. Trimming at V came to 6 bases and at J to 5 bases, leaving 9 bases not matched to a gene. Germline CDR1 reads MNHEY; CDR2 reads SVGAGI. This CDR3 is 14 amino acids long. The CDR3 protein is CASSLLGGGTEAFF. CDR3 nucleotide sequence: TGTGCCAGCAGCCTCTTAGGGGGCGGAACTGAAGCTTTCTTT.

This clone has more than one count but fewer than ten. J is TRBJ1-1 and V is TRBV10-1, with 8 bases aligning to TRBD1. This CDR3 has 14 amino acids. With 3 bases clipped from V and 7 bases from J, the junction kept 7 bases outside the gene matches. Germline V gene lookup returns CDR1 WNHNN and CDR2 SYGVQD (reference sequence). This CDR3 is CASSDPGQGLEAFF. The CDR3 DNA reads as TGCGCCAGCAGTGACCCCGGACAGGGACTTGAAGCTTTCTTT.

The rearrangement links TRBV6-5 to TRBJ2-7; TRBD1 is a possible D gene (6 bases). CDR3 size: 14 residues. V lost 2 bases to trimming and J lost 6 bases, with 14 bases between them. The germline CDR1 and CDR2 sequences are MNHEY and SVGAGI. As DNA, the CDR3 is TGTGCCAGCAGTTACGACAGGAGAACGTCCGAGCAGTACTTC. It codes for CASSYDRRTSEQYF.

The chain has TRBV18 and TRBJ2-5, with D tentatively TRBD1 (6 bases). This CDR3 is built from 15 residues. Per germline, CDR1 KGHSH and CDR2 LQKENI. The V end was cut by 4 bases, the J end by 0 bases, with 12 bases between. The CDR3 coding sequence is TGTGCCAGCTCACGGGACACAATGTACCAAGAGACCCAGTACTTC. Its translation is CASSRDTMYQETQYF. Complete variable domain (other parts from reference TRBV18 and TRBJ2-5): NAGVMQNPRHLVRRRGQEARLRCSPMKGHSHVYWYRQLPEEGLKFMVYLQKENIIDESGMPKERFSAEFPKEGPSILRIQQVVRGDSAAYFCASSRDTMYQETQYFGPGTRLLVL.